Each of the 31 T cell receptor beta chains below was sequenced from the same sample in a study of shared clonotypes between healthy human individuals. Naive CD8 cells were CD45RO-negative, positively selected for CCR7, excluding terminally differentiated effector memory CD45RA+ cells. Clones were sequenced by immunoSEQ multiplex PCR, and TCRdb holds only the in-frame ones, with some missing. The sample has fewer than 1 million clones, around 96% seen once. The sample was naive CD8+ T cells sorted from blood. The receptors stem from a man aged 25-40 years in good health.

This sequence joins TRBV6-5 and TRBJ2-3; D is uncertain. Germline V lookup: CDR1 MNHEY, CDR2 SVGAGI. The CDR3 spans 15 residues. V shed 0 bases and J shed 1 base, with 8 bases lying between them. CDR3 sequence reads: CASSYSKLGTDTQYF. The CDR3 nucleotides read TGTGCCAGCAGTTACTCGAAGTTGGGCACAGATACGCAGTATTTT.

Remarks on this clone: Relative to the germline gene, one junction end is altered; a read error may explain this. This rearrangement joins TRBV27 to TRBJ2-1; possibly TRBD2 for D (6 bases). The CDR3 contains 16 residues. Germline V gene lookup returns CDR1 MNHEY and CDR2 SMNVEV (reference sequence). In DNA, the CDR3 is TGTGCCAGCACTTCGGGGCGAGGCGGGATCGTGGTGGAGCAGCTCTTC. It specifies CASTSGRGGIVVEQLF.

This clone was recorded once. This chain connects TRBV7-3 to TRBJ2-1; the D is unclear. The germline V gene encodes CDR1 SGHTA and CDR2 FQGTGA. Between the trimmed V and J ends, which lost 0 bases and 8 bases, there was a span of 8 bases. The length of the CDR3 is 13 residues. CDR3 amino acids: CASSLTHPDEQFF. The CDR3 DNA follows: TGTGCCAGCAGCTTAACCCACCCCGATGAGCAGTTCTTC.

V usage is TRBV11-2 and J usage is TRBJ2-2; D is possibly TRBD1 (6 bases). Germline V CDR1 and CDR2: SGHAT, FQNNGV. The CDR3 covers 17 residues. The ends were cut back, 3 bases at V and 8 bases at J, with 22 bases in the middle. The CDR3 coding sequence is TGTGCCAGCAGCTTTTCGAAGGGACATCCCTGGGGTGGGGAGCTGTTTTTT. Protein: CASSFSKGHPWGGELFF.

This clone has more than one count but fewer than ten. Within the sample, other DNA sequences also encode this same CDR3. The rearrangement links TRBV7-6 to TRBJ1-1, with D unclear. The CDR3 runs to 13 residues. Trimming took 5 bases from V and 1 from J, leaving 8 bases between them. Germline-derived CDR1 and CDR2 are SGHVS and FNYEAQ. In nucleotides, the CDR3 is TGTGCCAGCAGCCTTAGCGGGAACACTGAAGCTTTCTTT. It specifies CASSLSGNTEAFF.

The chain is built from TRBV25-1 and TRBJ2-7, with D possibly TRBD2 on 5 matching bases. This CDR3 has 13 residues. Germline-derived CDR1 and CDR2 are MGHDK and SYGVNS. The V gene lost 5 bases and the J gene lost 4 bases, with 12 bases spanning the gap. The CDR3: CASSPRTGYEQYF. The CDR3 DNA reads TGTGCCAGCAGTCCCCGGACGGGGTACGAGCAGTACTTC.

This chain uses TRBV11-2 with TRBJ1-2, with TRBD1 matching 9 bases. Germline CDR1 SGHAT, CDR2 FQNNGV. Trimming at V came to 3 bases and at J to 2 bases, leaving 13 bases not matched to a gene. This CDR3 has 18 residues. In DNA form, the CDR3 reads TGTGCCAGCAGCTTTGGGACAGGGAGGTCATTTTTAAACTATGGCTACACCTTC. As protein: CASSFGTGRSFLNYGYTF.

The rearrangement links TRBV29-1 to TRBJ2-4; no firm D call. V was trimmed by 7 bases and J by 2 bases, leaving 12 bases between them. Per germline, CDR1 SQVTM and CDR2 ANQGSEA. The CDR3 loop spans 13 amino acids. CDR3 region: CSGTVATKNIQYF. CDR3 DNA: TGCAGCGGGACGGTCGCTACCAAAAACATTCAGTACTTC.

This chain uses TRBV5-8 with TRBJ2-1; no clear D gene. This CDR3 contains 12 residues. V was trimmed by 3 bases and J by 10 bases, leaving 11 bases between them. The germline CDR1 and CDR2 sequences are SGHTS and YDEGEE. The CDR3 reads CASSSDLVEQFF. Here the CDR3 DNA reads TGTGCCAGCAGCTCCGACTTAGTGGAGCAGTTCTTC.

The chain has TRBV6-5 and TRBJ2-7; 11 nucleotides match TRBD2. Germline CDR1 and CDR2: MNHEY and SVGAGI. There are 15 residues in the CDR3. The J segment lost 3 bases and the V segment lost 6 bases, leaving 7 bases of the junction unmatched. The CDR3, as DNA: TGTGCCAGCAGGATCCTAGCGGGAGGTAGCTACGAGCAGTACTTC. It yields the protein CASRILAGGSYEQYF.

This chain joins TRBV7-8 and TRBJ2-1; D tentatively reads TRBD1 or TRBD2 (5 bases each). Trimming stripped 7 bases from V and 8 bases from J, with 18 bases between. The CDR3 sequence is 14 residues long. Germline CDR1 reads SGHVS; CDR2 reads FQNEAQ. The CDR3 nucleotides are TGTGCCAGCACCCACCCAGGTCGGGACGATGAGCAGTTCTTC. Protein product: CASTHPGRDDEQFF. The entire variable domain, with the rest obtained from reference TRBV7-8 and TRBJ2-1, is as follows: GAGVSQSPRYKVAKRGQDVALRCDPISGHVSLFWYQQALGQGPEFLTYFQNEAQLDKSGLPSDRFFAERPEGSVSTLKIQRTQQEDSAVYLCASTHPGRDDEQFFGPGTRLTVL.

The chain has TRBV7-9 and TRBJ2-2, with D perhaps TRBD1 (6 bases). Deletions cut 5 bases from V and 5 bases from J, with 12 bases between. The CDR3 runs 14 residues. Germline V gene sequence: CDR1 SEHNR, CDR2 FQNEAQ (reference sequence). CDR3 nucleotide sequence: TGTGCCAGCAGCCCCCGGACAGTGACCGGGGAGCTGTTTTTT. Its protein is CASSPRTVTGELFF.

CDR3 nucleotide sequence: TGTGCCAGCAGCTTAGCGCTGGGGGGCTACGAGCAGTACTTC. Residues: CASSLALGGYEQYF. The chain combines TRBV7-9 with TRBJ2-7, with D tentatively TRBD2 (6 bases). Germline-derived CDR1 and CDR2 are SEHNR and FQNEAQ (reference sequence). There are 14 residues in the CDR3. V was pared by 0 bases and J by 3 bases, with 9 bases between. The entire variable domain, with the rest obtained from reference TRBV7-9 and TRBJ2-7, is as follows: DTGVSQNPRHKITKRGQNVTFRCDPISEHNRLYWYRQTLGQGPEFLTYFQNEAQLEKSRLLSDRFSAERPKGSFSTLEIQRTEQGDSAMYLCASSLALGGYEQYFGPGTRLTVT.

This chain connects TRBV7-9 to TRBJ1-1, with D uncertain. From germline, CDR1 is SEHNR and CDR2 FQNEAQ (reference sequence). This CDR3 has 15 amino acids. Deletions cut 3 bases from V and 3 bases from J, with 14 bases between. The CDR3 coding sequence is TGTGCCAGCAGCTTCGAGTGGGGTGGGTACACTGAAGCTTTCTTT. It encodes CASSFEWGGYTEAFF.

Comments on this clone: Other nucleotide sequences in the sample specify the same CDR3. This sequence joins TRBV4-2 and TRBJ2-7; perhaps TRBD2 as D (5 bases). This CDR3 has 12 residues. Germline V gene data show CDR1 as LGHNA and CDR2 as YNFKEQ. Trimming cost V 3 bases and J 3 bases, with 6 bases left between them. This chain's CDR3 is CASSQGSYEQYF. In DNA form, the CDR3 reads TGTGCCAGCAGCCAGGGGAGCTACGAGCAGTACTTC.

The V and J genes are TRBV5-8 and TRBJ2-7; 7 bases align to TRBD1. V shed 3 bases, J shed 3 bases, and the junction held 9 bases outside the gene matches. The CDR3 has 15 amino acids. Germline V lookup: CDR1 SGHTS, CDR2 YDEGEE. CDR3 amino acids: CASSSRGTEIYEQYF. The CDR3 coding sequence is TGTGCCAGCAGCTCCCGAGGGACAGAAATCTACGAGCAGTACTTC. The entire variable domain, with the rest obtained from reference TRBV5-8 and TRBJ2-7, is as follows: EAGVTQSPTHLIKTRGQQATLRCSPISGHTSVYWYQQALGLGLQFLLWYDEGEERNRGNFPPRFSGRQFPNYSSELNVNALELEDSALYLCASSSRGTEIYEQYFGPGTRLTVT.

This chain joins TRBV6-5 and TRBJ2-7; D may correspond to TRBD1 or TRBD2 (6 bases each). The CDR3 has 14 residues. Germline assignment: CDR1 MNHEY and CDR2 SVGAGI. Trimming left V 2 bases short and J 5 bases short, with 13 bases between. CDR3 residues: CASSYIMGGDEQYF. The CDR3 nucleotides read TGTGCCAGCAGTTACATTATGGGGGGCGACGAGCAGTACTTC.

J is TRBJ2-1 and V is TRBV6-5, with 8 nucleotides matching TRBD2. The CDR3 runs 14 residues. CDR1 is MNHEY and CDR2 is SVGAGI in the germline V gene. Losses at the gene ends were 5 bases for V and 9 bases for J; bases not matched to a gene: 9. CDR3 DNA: TGTGCCAGCAGTCTCCGGACTAGCTTCGGTGAGCAGTTCTTC. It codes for CASSLRTSFGEQFF.

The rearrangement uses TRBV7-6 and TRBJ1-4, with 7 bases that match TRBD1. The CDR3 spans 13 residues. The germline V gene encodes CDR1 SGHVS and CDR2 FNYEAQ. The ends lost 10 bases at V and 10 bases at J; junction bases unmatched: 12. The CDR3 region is CATKDRESGKLFF. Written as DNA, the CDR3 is TGTGCCACCAAAGACAGGGAGTCAGGAAAACTGTTTTTT.

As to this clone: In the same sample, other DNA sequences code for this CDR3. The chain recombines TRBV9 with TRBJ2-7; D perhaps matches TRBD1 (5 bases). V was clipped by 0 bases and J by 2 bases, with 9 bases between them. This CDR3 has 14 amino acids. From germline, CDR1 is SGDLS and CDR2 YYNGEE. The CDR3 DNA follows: TGTGCCAGCAGCGTAGCTCAGGGCGCCTACGAGCAGTACTTC. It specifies CASSVAQGAYEQYF.

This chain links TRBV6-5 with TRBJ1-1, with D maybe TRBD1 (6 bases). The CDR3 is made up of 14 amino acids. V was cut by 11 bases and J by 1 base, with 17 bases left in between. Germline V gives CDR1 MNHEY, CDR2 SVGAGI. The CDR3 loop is CASRGGGSNTEAFF. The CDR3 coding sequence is TGTGCCTCCCGAGGGGGGGGTTCGAACACTGAAGCTTTCTTT.

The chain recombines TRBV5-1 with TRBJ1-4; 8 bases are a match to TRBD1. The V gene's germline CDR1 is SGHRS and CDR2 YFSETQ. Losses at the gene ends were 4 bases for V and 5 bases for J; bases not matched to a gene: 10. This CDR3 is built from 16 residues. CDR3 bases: TGCGCCAGCAGCACGACAGGGGAAGGCGGGAATGAAAAACTGTTTTTT. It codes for CASSTTGEGGNEKLFF.

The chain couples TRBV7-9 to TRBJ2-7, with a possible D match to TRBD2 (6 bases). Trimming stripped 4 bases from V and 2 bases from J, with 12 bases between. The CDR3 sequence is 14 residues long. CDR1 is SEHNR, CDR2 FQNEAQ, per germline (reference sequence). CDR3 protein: CASSSLTGAYEQYF. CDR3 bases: TGTGCCAGCAGCTCTTTGACGGGAGCCTACGAGCAGTACTTC.

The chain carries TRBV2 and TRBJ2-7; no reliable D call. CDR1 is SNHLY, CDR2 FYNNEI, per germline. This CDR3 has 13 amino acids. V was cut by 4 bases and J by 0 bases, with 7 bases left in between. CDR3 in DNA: TGTGCCAGCAGTGTCGTAGCCTCCTACGAGCAGTACTTC. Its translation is CASSVVASYEQYF.

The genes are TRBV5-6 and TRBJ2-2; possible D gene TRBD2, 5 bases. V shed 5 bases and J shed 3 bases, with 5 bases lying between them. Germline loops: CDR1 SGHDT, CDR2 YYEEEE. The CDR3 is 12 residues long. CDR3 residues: CASRRDTGELFF. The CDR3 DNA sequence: TGTGCCAGCAGGCGGGACACCGGGGAGCTGTTTTTT.

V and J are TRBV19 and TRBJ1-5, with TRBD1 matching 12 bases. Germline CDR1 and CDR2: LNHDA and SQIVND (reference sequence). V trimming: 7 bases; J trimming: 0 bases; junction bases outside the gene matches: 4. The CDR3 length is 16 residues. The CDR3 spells CASTGQGAYSNQPQHF. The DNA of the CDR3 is TGTGCCAGTACGGGACAGGGGGCTTATAGCAATCAGCCCCAGCATTTT.

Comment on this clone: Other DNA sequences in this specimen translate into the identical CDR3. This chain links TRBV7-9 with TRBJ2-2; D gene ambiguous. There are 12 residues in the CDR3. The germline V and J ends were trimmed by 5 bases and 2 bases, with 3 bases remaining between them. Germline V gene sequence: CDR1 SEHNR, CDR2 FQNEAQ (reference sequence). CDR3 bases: TGTGCCAGCAGCCTAAACACCGGGGAGCTGTTTTTT. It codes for CASSLNTGELFF. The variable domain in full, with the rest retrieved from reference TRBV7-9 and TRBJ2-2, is DTGVSQNPRHKITKRGQNVTFRCDPISEHNRLYWYRQTLGQGPEFLTYFQNEAQLEKSRLLSDRFSAERPKGSFSTLEIQRTEQGDSAMYLCASSLNTGELFFGEGSRLTVL.

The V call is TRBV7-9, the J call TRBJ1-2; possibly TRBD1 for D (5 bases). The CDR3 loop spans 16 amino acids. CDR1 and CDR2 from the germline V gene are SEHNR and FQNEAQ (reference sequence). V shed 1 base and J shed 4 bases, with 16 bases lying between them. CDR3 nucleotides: TGTGCCAGCAGCTTAGTCACGGGGGAGAGCATCTATGGCTACACCTTC. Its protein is CASSLVTGESIYGYTF.

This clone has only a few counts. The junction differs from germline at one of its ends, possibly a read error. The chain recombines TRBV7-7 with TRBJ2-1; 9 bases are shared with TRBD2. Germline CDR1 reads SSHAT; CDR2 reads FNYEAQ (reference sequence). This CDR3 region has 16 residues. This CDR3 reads CASSLRAGGPSNEQFF. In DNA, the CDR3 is TGTGCTAGCAGCTTACGGGCGGGAGGGCCTTCGAATGAGCAGTTCTTC.

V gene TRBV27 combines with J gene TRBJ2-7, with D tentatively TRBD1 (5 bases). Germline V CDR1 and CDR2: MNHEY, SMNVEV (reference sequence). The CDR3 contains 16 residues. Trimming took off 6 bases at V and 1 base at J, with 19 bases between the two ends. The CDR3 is CASRSGSGVTSYEQYF. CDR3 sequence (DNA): TGTGCCAGCAGGTCAGGGTCGGGTGTTACATCCTACGAGCAGTACTTC.

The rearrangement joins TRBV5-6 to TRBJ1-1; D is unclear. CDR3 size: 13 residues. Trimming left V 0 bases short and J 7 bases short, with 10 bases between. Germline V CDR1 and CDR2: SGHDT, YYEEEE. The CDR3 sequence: CASSLASGNEAFF. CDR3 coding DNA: TGTGCCAGCAGCTTGGCGTCGGGGAATGAAGCTTTCTTT. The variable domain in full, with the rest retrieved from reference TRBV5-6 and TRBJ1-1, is DAGVTQSPTHLIKTRGQQVTLRCSPKSGHDTVSWYQQALGQGPQFIFQYYEEEERQRGNFPDRFSGHQFPNYSSELNVNALLLGDSALYLCASSLASGNEAFFGQGTRLTVV.